The rows below give T cell receptor beta chains drawn from one sample of a study of OX40 agonist ivuxolimab in advanced cancers. Method: immunoSEQ multiplex PCR; TCRdb's copy keeps in-frame clones and lacks some. The sample has about 100,000 clones; approximately 94% are singletons. This material consisted of CD4+ or CD8+ T cells sorted from blood, taken in a trial of the OX40 agonist ivuxolimab. The origin of the receptors is an adult with an advanced solid tumor such as melanoma, head and neck, liver or kidney cancer. CDR3s include the opening cysteine and the closing phenylalanine or tryptophan. The D gene is left open where the match is weak. Part of the rows lack a size; the others show once, few, many or a class for expanded clones.

cdr3_aa cdr3_nt d_call j_call v_call clone_size
CASSPTSNEQFF TGTGCCAGCAGTCCCACCAGCAATGAGCAGTTCTTC . TRBJ2-1 TRBV27 .
CASSLGLGQPQHF TGTGCCAGCAGTTTAGGCTTGGGTCAGCCCCAGCATTTT . TRBJ1-5 TRBV27 .
CASSMGDYLSRETQYF TGTGCCAGTAGTATGGGCGACTACCTAAGTAGGGAGACCCAGTACTTC . TRBJ2-5 TRBV19 .
CASSTPLSQDYNEQFF TGTGCCAGTAGTACTCCACTTTCACAGGATTACAATGAGCAGTTCTTC . TRBJ2-1 TRBV19 .
CASREGFTDTQYF TGCGCCAGCAGGGAGGGTTTCACAGATACGCAGTATTTT . TRBJ2-3 TRBV10-2 few
CAWTGTVSTDTQYF TGTGCCTGGACCGGGACAGTTAGCACAGATACGCAGTATTTT TRBD1 TRBJ2-3 TRBV30 .
CASLIRGANYGYTF TGTGCCAGCCTGATTAGGGGCGCGAACTATGGCTACACCTTC . TRBJ1-2 TRBV6-1 .
CASSIVTADTQYF TGTGCCAGTAGTATTGTGACAGCAGATACGCAGTATTTT . TRBJ2-3 TRBV19 .
CASSPPTLDEQYF TGTGCCAGCAGTCCCCCTACCCTTGACGAGCAGTACTTC . TRBJ2-7 TRBV27 .
CASSLGRANEQFF TGCGCCAGCAGCTTGGGAAGGGCCAATGAGCAGTTCTTC . TRBJ2-1 TRBV5-1 .
CASSTYPSGEGNYGYTF TGTGCCAGCAGCACATACCCTTCAGGGGAAGGGAACTATGGCTACACCTTC . TRBJ1-2 TRBV27 .
CASSLGQSNTDTQYF TGTGCCAGCAGCCTCGGACAGAGTAACACAGATACGCAGTATTTT . TRBJ2-3 TRBV27 .
CASTKDREGTGELFF TGTGCCAGTACCAAGGACAGGGAGGGCACCGGGGAGCTGTTTTTT . TRBJ2-2 TRBV19 .
CASRSGALNYGYTF TGTGCCAGCCGTTCAGGGGCCCTAAACTATGGCTACACCTTC . TRBJ1-2 TRBV2 once
CASSFGTGTDEQYF TGTGCCAGCAGCTTCGGGACAGGGACGGACGAGCAGTACTTC TRBD1 TRBJ2-7 TRBV11-2 .
CASSPQGASNQPQHF TGTGCCAGCAGCCCTCAGGGGGCTAGCAATCAGCCCCAGCATTTT TRBD1 TRBJ1-5 TRBV6-6 .
CASSLGFAGRGAVGTIYF TGTGCCAGCAGCTTAGGTTTTGCAGGCAGGGGCGCGGTGGGCACCATATATTTT . TRBJ1-3 TRBV7-6 .
CASSYWGANTEAFF TGTGCCAGCAGCTATTGGGGGGCGAACACTGAAGCTTTCTTT . TRBJ1-1 TRBV27 few
CASSPGTSQPQHF TGTGCCAGCAGCCCGGGGACCAGTCAGCCCCAGCATTTT . TRBJ1-5 TRBV6-5 .
CASSSGTGAPYEQYF TGCGCCAGCAGCTCCGGGACAGGGGCGCCCTACGAGCAGTACTTC TRBD1 TRBJ2-7 TRBV5-1 .
CASSRGATAYNEQFF TGTGCCAGCAGCCGGGGTGCGACGGCTTATAATGAGCAGTTCTTC . TRBJ2-1 TRBV7-8 .
CASSHGPGPPIEQYF TGCGCCAGCAGCCACGGCCCGGGCCCCCCCATCGAGCAGTACTTC . TRBJ2-7 TRBV4-1 .
CAWSAPGQLNSPLHF TGTGCCTGGAGTGCTCCGGGACAGCTTAATTCACCCCTCCACTTT TRBD1 TRBJ1-6 TRBV30 .
CASSEDKRGSGDEQFF TGTGCCAGCAGTGAAGACAAACGGGGGAGTGGCGATGAGCAGTTCTTC . TRBJ2-1 TRBV2 once
CASSLEASPYEQYF TGCGCCAGCAGCTTGGAGGCCAGCCCCTACGAGCAGTACTTC . TRBJ2-7 TRBV5-1 .
CASSPPEEAGPGQETQYF TGTGCCAGCTCACCACCAGAGGAAGCGGGTCCGGGACAAGAGACCCAGTACTTC . TRBJ2-5 TRBV18 .
CASSLAYIQETQYF TGTGCCAGCAGCTTAGCTTACATTCAAGAGACCCAGTACTTC . TRBJ2-5 TRBV11-2 .
CASSDTGQGAHEQYF TGTGCCAGCAGCGACACAGGACAGGGGGCCCACGAGCAGTACTTC TRBD1 TRBJ2-7 TRBV6-5 .
CASSLASWVGNEQFF TGTGCCAGCAGCTTAGCGAGTTGGGTTGGCAATGAGCAGTTCTTC . TRBJ2-1 TRBV7-6 once
CASSQEDGNTEAFF TGTGCCAGCAGCCAAGAGGACGGGAACACTGAAGCTTTCTTT . TRBJ1-1 TRBV4-2 .
CASSLEERFLYEQYF TGTGCCAGCAGCTTGGAGGAGCGGTTCCTGTACGAGCAGTACTTC . TRBJ2-7 TRBV5-8 .
CASNQIQGTEAFF TGTGCCAGCAACCAAATCCAGGGAACTGAAGCTTTCTTT . TRBJ1-1 TRBV7-9 .
CASSDGEWRELFF TGTGCCAGCAGTGACGGCGAATGGCGGGAGCTGTTTTTT . TRBJ2-2 TRBV6-1 .